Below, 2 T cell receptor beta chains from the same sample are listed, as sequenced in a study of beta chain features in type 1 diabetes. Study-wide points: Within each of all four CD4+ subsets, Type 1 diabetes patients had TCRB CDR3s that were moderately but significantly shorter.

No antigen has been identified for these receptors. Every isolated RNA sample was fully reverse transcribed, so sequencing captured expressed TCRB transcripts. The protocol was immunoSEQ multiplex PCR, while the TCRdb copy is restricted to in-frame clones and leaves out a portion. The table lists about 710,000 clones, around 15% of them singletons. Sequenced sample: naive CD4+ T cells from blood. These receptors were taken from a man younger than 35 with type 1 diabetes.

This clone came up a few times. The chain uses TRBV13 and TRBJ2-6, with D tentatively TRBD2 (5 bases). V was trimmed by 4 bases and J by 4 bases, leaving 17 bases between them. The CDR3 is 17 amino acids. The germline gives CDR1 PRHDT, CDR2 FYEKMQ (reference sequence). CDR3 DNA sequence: TGTGCCAGCAGCTCGGACTCGACTGGTCTCGGGGCCAACGTCCTGACTTTC. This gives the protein CASSSDSTGLGANVLTF. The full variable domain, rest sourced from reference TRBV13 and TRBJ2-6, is AAGVIQSPRHLIKEKRETATLKCYPIPRHDTVYWYQQGPGQDPQFLISFYEKMQSDKGSIPDRFSAQQFSDYHSELNMSSLELGDSALYFCASSSDSTGLGANVLTFGAGSRLTVL.

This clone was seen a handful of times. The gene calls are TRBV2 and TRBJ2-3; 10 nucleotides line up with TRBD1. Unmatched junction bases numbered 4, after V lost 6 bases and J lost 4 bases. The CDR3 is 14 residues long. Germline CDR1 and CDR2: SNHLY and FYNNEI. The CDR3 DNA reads TGTGCCAGCAGACGTGACAGGGGGCCAGATACGCAGTATTTT. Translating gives CASRRDRGPDTQYF.